These 2 T cell receptor beta chains came from one sample sequenced in a study of resident and recirculating memory T cells in vitiligo. Using immunoSEQ multiplex PCR, the repertoire was profiled, and TCRdb retains in-frame clones only, with some absent. This table holds around 40,000 clones, 80% to 95% found once. The sample taken for sequencing was blood. Receptors were obtained from a male donor with vitiligo.

The V and J genes are TRBV5-1 and TRBJ2-3, with 7 bases matching TRBD1. CDR1 and CDR2 from the germline V gene are SGHRS and YFSETQ. The CDR3 runs to 14 residues. With 4 bases clipped from V and 1 base from J, the junction kept 3 bases outside the gene matches. The CDR3 reads CASSPDRGTDTQYF. CDR3 coding DNA: TGCGCCAGCAGCCCTGACAGGGGCACAGATACGCAGTATTTT.

The chain combines TRBV7-9 with TRBJ2-3, with D unclear. The CDR3 loop spans 12 amino acids. Trimming pared 5 bases from V and 3 bases from J, leaving 6 bases between. Germline V gene lookup returns CDR1 SEHNR and CDR2 FQNEAQ (reference sequence). The CDR3 protein is CASSPPTDTQYF. Here the CDR3 DNA reads TGTGCCAGCAGCCCCCCGACAGATACGCAGTATTTT.